The T cell receptor beta chain under discussion was sequenced for a study of T cells in severe cutaneous drug reactions. Across the study: Recruitment ran 2011 to 2018 in Taiwan, Thailand and a European registry.

The patients sequenced had a carbamazepine-induced Stevens-Johnson syndrome or toxic epidermal necrolysis reaction. The iRepertoire multiplex PCR system with TCR subtype-specific primers built both bulk and single-cell libraries. After re-calling the multiplex PCR reads, TCRdb lists one entry per CDR3 protein, DNA absent. This repertoire includes more than 20,000 distinct CDR3 sequences. The sample was PBMCs. The source of this sequence is a human donor with toxic epidermal necrolysis, a severe cutaneous drug reaction.

The CDR3 loop reads CASGFGFYEQFF. The chain links TRBV12-5 to TRBJ2-1. Germline V gene data show CDR1 as LGHNT and CDR2 as FRNRAP. The CDR3 covers 12 residues.